These 17 T cell receptor beta chains were all obtained from the same sample, sequenced in a study of blood T cell repertoires in COVID-19. TCRdb keeps only in-frame clones here, not all; method: immunoSEQ multiplex PCR. Seen here are about 200,000 clones, 89% observed once, and the top ten hold approximately 8.1%. The sample taken for sequencing was PBMCs or T cells enriched from blood (not recorded which). The source of these receptors is a woman younger than 30 who had recovered from COVID-19.

This rearrangement joins TRBV11-3 to TRBJ2-3, with TRBD1 matching 7 bases. The germline gives CDR1 SGHNT, CDR2 YENEEA. The junction had 6 bases not matched to a gene; V was cut back by 1 base and J by 2 bases. CDR3 length: 16 amino acids. CDR3 bases: TGTGCCAGCAGCTTAGGCGACAGGGCACTCACAGATACGCAGTATTTT. It specifies CASSLGDRALTDTQYF.

The rearrangement uses TRBV7-6 and TRBJ2-1; the D gene is possibly TRBD2 (6 bases). The CDR3 consists of 15 residues. Germline CDR1 reads SGHVS; CDR2 reads FNYEAQ. V shed 5 bases and J shed 2 bases, with 13 bases lying between them. The CDR3 nucleotides are TGTGCCAGCAGCCCGGGGACTGAGACCTACAATGAGCAGTTCTTC. It codes for CASSPGTETYNEQFF.

The genes are TRBV7-7 and TRBJ2-3, with 7 bases lining up with TRBD2. CDR1 is SSHAT and CDR2 is FNYEAQ in the germline V gene (reference sequence). CDR3 size: 16 residues. Trimming at V came to 1 base and at J to 1 base, leaving 5 bases not matched to a gene. This CDR3 reads CASSLGRAGGTDTQYF. The CDR3 region has the DNA TGTGCCAGCAGCTTAGGGCGGGCGGGGGGCACAGATACGCAGTATTTT.

This clone was counted a few times. The gene calls are TRBV6-5 and TRBJ1-6; TRBD1 agrees at 8 bases. The J segment lost 7 bases and the V segment lost 6 bases, leaving 8 bases of the junction unmatched. In germline, CDR1 is MNHEY, CDR2 SVGAGI. This CDR3 has 15 residues. CDR3 coding DNA: TGTGCCAGCAGAAACAGACAGGGGAGGAATTCACCCCTCCACTTT. It encodes CASRNRQGRNSPLHF.

The genes are TRBV27 and TRBJ2-1; D uncertain. Trimming removed 3 bases at V and 1 base at J, with 7 bases between. CDR3 length: 14 amino acids. Germline assignment: CDR1 MNHEY and CDR2 SMNVEV (reference sequence). As DNA, the CDR3 is TGTGCCAGCAGTTTCTACGGGTCCTACAATGAGCAGTTCTTC. Its protein product is CASSFYGSYNEQFF.

V gene TRBV3-1 (or the pseudogene TRBV3-2) combines with J gene TRBJ2-2, with D tentatively TRBD2 (5 bases). Trimming cost V 10 bases and J 6 bases, with 12 bases left between them. The germline gives CDR1 LGHDT, CDR2 YNNKEL (reference sequence). The CDR3 covers 12 residues. CDR3 residues: CATENGAGELFF. The CDR3 region has the DNA TGTGCCACCGAGAACGGGGCCGGGGAGCTGTTTTTT.

The chain uses TRBV21-1 and TRBJ2-4; the D segment call TRBD1 is taken from the table without a DNA check. TRBV21-1 is designated a pseudogene. The CDR3 contains 18 residues. The CDR3, as DNA: TGTGCCAGCAGCGTCCCGTCTCCCCGGACAGGGTCGTGGAACATTCAGTACTTC. Its protein is CASSVPSPRTGSWNIQYF.

This chain uses TRBV19 with TRBJ1-5; 7 bases match TRBD1. The trim removed 10 bases at V and 2 bases at J, leaving 14 bases unmatched. CDR3 length: 16 amino acids. Germline lookup yields CDR1 LNHDA and CDR2 SQIVND (reference sequence). CDR3 loop: CATTLRQGYRNQPQHF. The CDR3 DNA reads as TGTGCCACCACACTAAGACAGGGCTATCGCAATCAGCCCCAGCATTTT. Using reference TRBV19 and TRBJ1-5 for the parts outside the CDR3, the full variable domain is DGGITQSPKYLFRKEGQNVTLSCEQNLNHDAMYWYRQDPGQGLRLIYYSQIVNDFQKGDIAEGYSVSREKKESFPLTVTSAQKNPTAFYLCATTLRQGYRNQPQHFGDGTRLSIL.

Concerning this clone itself: The missing conserved phenylalanine or tryptophan at the end of this CDR3 makes a read error likely. The chain has TRBV19 and TRBJ1-6; D possibly corresponds to TRBD1 (6 bases). This CDR3 contains 17 residues. Per germline, CDR1 LNHDA and CDR2 SQIVND (reference sequence). V was clipped by 1 base and J by 8 bases, with 18 bases between them. The CDR3 loop reads CASSIAPGHGGYSPLHL. The DNA of the CDR3 is TGTGCCAGTAGTATAGCCCCGGGACACGGAGGCTATTCACCCCTCCACCTT.

The chain has TRBV6-2 or TRBV6-3 and TRBJ1-2, with 10 bases identical to TRBD1. With 0 bases clipped from V and 2 bases from J, the junction kept 3 bases outside the gene matches. The CDR3 length is 16 residues. Per the germline V gene, CDR1 is MNHEY and CDR2 is SVGEGT. As DNA, the CDR3 is TGTGCCAGCAGTTACTCCCGGGGACAGGGGAACTATGGCTACACCTTC. Translating gives CASSYSRGQGNYGYTF.

This clone was observed once. The chain combines TRBV14 with TRBJ2-7; 7 positions match TRBD1. Germline lookup yields CDR1 SGHDN and CDR2 FVKESK. The ends lost 6 bases at V and 2 bases at J; junction bases unmatched: 4. The CDR3 has 13 residues. The CDR3 sequence: CASSHRGAYEQYF. Written as DNA, the CDR3 is TGTGCCAGCAGTCACAGGGGAGCCTACGAGCAGTACTTC.

This rearrangement joins TRBV6-2 or TRBV6-3 to TRBJ2-1; D gene uncertain. V was pared by 2 bases and J by 8 bases, with 7 bases between. From germline, CDR1 is MNHEY and CDR2 SVGEGT. The CDR3 is 12 residues long. CDR3 nucleotide sequence: TGTGCCAGCAGTTACCCGAGCGATGAGCAGTTCTTC. Its protein is CASSYPSDEQFF.

This clone was found once. This chain uses TRBV30 with TRBJ1-1; D is possibly TRBD1 (5 bases). Germline values: CDR1 GTSNPN, CDR2 SVGIG (reference sequence). V was shortened by 5 bases and J by 5 bases, with 21 bases between the two germline ends. The CDR3 runs to 15 residues. Written as DNA, the CDR3 is TGTGCCTGGGGGCGTTGGGGCCGAGTAGGGACTGAAGCTTTCTTT. Its translation: CAWGRWGRVGTEAFF. The variable domain in full, with the rest retrieved from reference TRBV30 and TRBJ1-1, is SQTIHQWPATLVQPVGSPLSLECTVEGTSNPNLYWYRQAAGRGLQLLFYSVGIGQISSEVPQNLSASRPQDRQFILSSKKLLLSDSGFYLCAWGRWGRVGTEAFFGQGTRLTVV.

The chain carries TRBV7-9 and TRBJ2-3; possible D gene TRBD1, 5 bases. Germline V gives CDR1 SEHNR, CDR2 FQNEAQ (reference sequence). V lost 1 base and J 4 bases, leaving 6 bases between the germline ends. There are 13 residues in the CDR3. DNA of the CDR3: TGTGCCAGCAGCTTAGAACAGGCAGATACGCAGTATTTT. The encoded protein is CASSLEQADTQYF.

The chain couples TRBV2 to TRBJ2-1, with 9 bases matching TRBD2. CDR1 is SNHLY, CDR2 FYNNEI, per germline. V lost 7 bases and J lost 8; bases outside the gene matches: 12. The CDR3 runs to 15 residues. The CDR3 spells CASNADAGGPDEQFF. CDR3 in DNA: TGTGCCAGCAACGCGGACGCGGGGGGGCCGGATGAGCAGTTCTTC.

This chain joins TRBV28 and TRBJ2-7, with TRBD1 matching over 9 bases. Germline assignment: CDR1 MDHEN and CDR2 SYDVKM. CDR3 length: 15 amino acids. V shed 3 bases, J shed 1 base, and the junction held 4 bases outside the gene matches. The CDR3 DNA reads as TGTGCCAGCAGTTTTCTGACAGGGGGATCCTACGAGCAGTACTTC. Translation gives CASSFLTGGSYEQYF.

The CDR3 nucleotides read TGTGCCGCGGCCGCGGGGGGTCAAACAACCGGGGAGCTGTTTTTT. Residues: CAAAAGGQTTGELFF. The V call is TRBV10-3, the J call TRBJ2-2; 8 nucleotides align to TRBD2. V shed 11 bases and J 5 bases; nucleotides not matched to a gene: 13. The CDR3 is 15 amino acids. Germline V gene data show CDR1 as ENHRY and CDR2 as SYGVKD.